This is a list of T cell receptor beta chains from one sample in a study of OX40 agonist ivuxolimab in advanced cancers. Using immunoSEQ multiplex PCR, the repertoire was profiled, and TCRdb retains in-frame clones only, with some absent. The top ten clones hold roughly 39% of a sample with around 35,000 clones, around four fifths of them seen once. Here the sequenced sample was CD4+ or CD8+ T cells sorted from blood, taken in a trial of the OX40 agonist ivuxolimab. The receptor source for this set is an adult with an advanced solid tumor such as melanoma, head and neck, liver or kidney cancer. Each CDR3 is given with its conserved first and last residue. The order of the fields is V gene, J gene, clone size, D gene, CDR3 DNA, CDR3 protein. A D gene is named only where the DNA matches it firmly. Only some rows state a clone size, as once, few, many or a class for expanded clones.

TRBV14	TRBJ2-3	-	TRBD2	TGTGCCAGCAGCCAAGGCATTTATAGCGGGAGGGCCTCAGATACGCAGTATTTT	CASSQGIYSGRASDTQYF
TRBV5-4	TRBJ1-2	-	-	TGTGCCAGCAGCTTGGGTTTGAGGAACTATGGCTACACCTTC	CASSLGLRNYGYTF
TRBV4-2	TRBJ2-7	-	-	TGTGCCAGCAGCCAAGATCACGTACAGACCTACGAGCAGTACTTC	CASSQDHVQTYEQYF
TRBV14	TRBJ1-1	-	-	TGTGCCAGCAGCCAGAGGGGGAACACTGAAGCTTTCTTT	CASSQRGNTEAFF
TRBV10-3	TRBJ2-7	once	-	TGTGCCATCAGCTCAAACTACGAGCAGTACTTC	CAISSNYEQYF
TRBV10-3	TRBJ1-5	-	-	TGTGCCATCAGTGGTCAGGGTGAGGATCAGCCCCAGCATTTT	CAISGQGEDQPQHF
TRBV6-5	TRBJ1-3	-	TRBD1	TGTGCCAGCAGTTGGGGACAGGCCTACTCTGGAAACACCATATATTTT	CASSWGQAYSGNTIYF
TRBV9	TRBJ2-5	-	-	TGTGCCAGCAGCGTAGAGGGGGGAGTGAGGGAGACCCAGTACTTC	CASSVEGGVRETQYF
TRBV9	TRBJ2-5	-	-	TGTGCCAGCAGCGTAGCCGAAGGCGGGGAGACCCAGTACTTC	CASSVAEGGETQYF
TRBV9	TRBJ2-3	-	-	TGTGCCAGCAGCGTAGGGACAAGAGGCACAGATACGCAGTATTTT	CASSVGTRGTDTQYF
TRBV4-1	TRBJ2-3	-	-	TGCGCCAGCAGCCATTCCACAGATACGCAGTATTTT	CASSHSTDTQYF
TRBV7-3	TRBJ1-1	-	-	TGTGCCAGCAGCCCCGGGCCGAACACTGAAGCTTTCTTT	CASSPGPNTEAFF
TRBV28	TRBJ2-2	-	-	TGTGCCAGCAGTAACCGAGGTAACACCGGGGAGCTGTTTTTT	CASSNRGNTGELFF
TRBV6-6	TRBJ2-5	-	-	TGTGCCAGCACCGCGACAGGTTCACAAGAGACCCAGTACTTC	CASTATGSQETQYF
TRBV19	TRBJ2-7	-	-	TGTGCCAGTGCCTCCGACGCAGGGGCCGGCGAGCAGTACTTC	CASASDAGAGEQYF
TRBV9	TRBJ2-1	-	TRBD2	TGTGCCAGCAGCGTAGAAGGGTCTAGCGGGAGGGTTTCATACAATGAGCAGTTCTTC	CASSVEGSSGRVSYNEQFF
TRBV29-1	TRBJ2-2	once	-	TGCAGCGCGGTGAGGGCGTTCAGGGTGGGGTGGACCGGGGAGCTGTTTTTT	CSAVRAFRVGWTGELFF
TRBV7-6	TRBJ2-5	-	-	TGTGCCAGCAGCTTAGACTGGTTTGGGACCCAGTACTTC	CASSLDWFGTQYF
TRBV28	TRBJ1-5	-	-	TGTGCCAGCAGTTTAGACAGCAATCAGCCCCAGCATTTT	CASSLDSNQPQHF
TRBV2	TRBJ1-5	-	-	TGTGCCAGCAGTAACAGGGTGCCGGATCAGCCCCAGCATTTT	CASSNRVPDQPQHF
TRBV6-1	TRBJ2-3	-	-	TGTGCCAGCGGACACGGAGGCACAGATACGCAGTATTTT	CASGHGGTDTQYF
TRBV6-5	TRBJ2-1	-	TRBD2	TGTGCCAGCAGTTTACTAGCGGGGGACTACAATGAGCAGTTCTTC	CASSLLAGDYNEQFF
TRBV20-1	TRBJ1-1	-	-	TGCAGTGCCCGGGACGACGAAGCTTTCTTT	CSARDDEAFF
TRBV19	TRBJ2-1	-	TRBD2	TGTGCCAGTAGTACCGGACTAGCGGGAGACCATGAGCAGTTCTTC	CASSTGLAGDHEQFF
TRBV2	TRBJ2-7	-	TRBD1	TGTGCCAGCAGATTTTCGGGACAGGTCTCCTACGAGCAGTACTTC	CASRFSGQVSYEQYF
TRBV30	TRBJ2-1	-	-	TGTGCCTGGAGTGTAGGTGGCCCCTACAATGAGCAGTTCTTC	CAWSVGGPYNEQFF
TRBV7-3	TRBJ2-3	medium-sized	TRBD1	TGTGCCAGCAGCTTAATACAGGGGGCAGGGGATACGCAGTATTTT	CASSLIQGAGDTQYF
TRBV6-5	TRBJ2-1	-	-	TGTGCCAGCAGTTACTCTAGCGGACTTTTGGATGAGCAGTTCTTC	CASSYSSGLLDEQFF
TRBV13	TRBJ2-1	-	TRBD2	TGTGCCAGCAGCTCTAGCGGAGGACCCTTTTGGCAGTTCTTC	CASSSSGGPFWQFF
TRBV19	TRBJ1-5	-	-	TGTGCCAGTAGTTGGGGGACGGGCGCACGCAATCAGCCCCAGCATTTT	CASSWGTGARNQPQHF
TRBV7-3	TRBJ1-1	-	-	TGTGCCAGCAGCTTAATGGCGGGGTCGAATGAAGCTTTCTTT	CASSLMAGSNEAFF
TRBV7-9	TRBJ2-2	-	-	TGTGCCAGCCGATCTTTCGGGGAGCTGTTTTTT	CASRSFGELFF
TRBV10-3	TRBJ1-2	-	TRBD1	TGTGCCATCAGTGGGTCGGACAGGGGAGACTATGGCTACACCTTC	CAISGSDRGDYGYTF
TRBV27	TRBJ2-1	-	-	TGTGCCAGCAGTTTCGGGGTAACAGACAATGAGCAGTTCTTC	CASSFGVTDNEQFF
TRBV28	TRBJ1-6	-	-	TGTGCCAGCAATGTTTCGGACAGAATCAATTCACCCCTCCACTTT	CASNVSDRINSPLHF
TRBV18	TRBJ2-2	once	-	TGTGCCAGCTCCCCCCTCGGGGGCAGTACCGGGGAGCTGTTTTTT	CASSPLGGSTGELFF
TRBV28	TRBJ1-1	-	-	TGTGCCAGCAGTTTACCGGGGTCGTTGACTGAAGCTTTCTTT	CASSLPGSLTEAFF
TRBV18	TRBJ1-2	-	TRBD1	TGTGCCAGCTCACGTCTACAGGGGGCGAAGGATGGCTACACCTTC	CASSRLQGAKDGYTF
TRBV4-1	TRBJ1-5	few	TRBD1	TGCGCCAGCAGCCAGCAGGAACAGGGGAATCAGCCCCAGCATTTT	CASSQQEQGNQPQHF
TRBV9	TRBJ1-1	-	-	TGTGCCAGCAGCGTAGGGCTGGGGGCAGGGCCGAACACTGAAGCTTTCTTT	CASSVGLGAGPNTEAFF
TRBV9	TRBJ2-5	once	-	TGTGCCAGCAGCGTATCTGAAGAGACCCAGTACTTC	CASSVSEETQYF
TRBV6-1	TRBJ1-1	-	-	TGTGCCAGCAGTGAAGGGTTGGGGGCGAGGACTGAAGCTTTCTTT	CASSEGLGARTEAFF
TRBV2	TRBJ1-6	-	-	TGTGCCAGCAAAATGGTGGTTAATTCACCCCTCCACTTT	CASKMVVNSPLHF
TRBV19	TRBJ2-5	-	-	TGTGCCACTACCGCAGGGGAGACCCAGTACTTC	CATTAGETQYF
TRBV11-2	TRBJ1-5	-	TRBD1	TGTGCCAGCAGCTTAGTAGGGGGCGGGGGGCAGCCCCAGCATTTT	CASSLVGGGGQPQHF
TRBV18	TRBJ1-3	-	-	TGTGCCAGCTCACCCTCGGAGAATGGAAACACCATATATTTT	CASSPSENGNTIYF
TRBV2	TRBJ2-7	-	TRBD2	TGTGCCAGCACCGGTAGCGGGGGCGAGCAGTACTTC	CASTGSGGEQYF
TRBV19	TRBJ2-7	-	-	TGTGCCAGTAGCCCCTCCCCCCACGAGCAGTACTTC	CASSPSPHEQYF
TRBV11-2	TRBJ2-5	-	TRBD2	TGTGCCAGCAGCTTACACCCTAGCGGGGAGACCCAGTACTTC	CASSLHPSGETQYF
TRBV19	TRBJ2-7	once	TRBD1	TGTGCCAGTAGTGGGTCGGGACAGATATACGAGCAGTACTTC	CASSGSGQIYEQYF
TRBV9	TRBJ1-4	-	-	TGTGCCAGCAGCGTAGGGTTTCAGGGGTTTAATGAAAAACTGTTTTTT	CASSVGFQGFNEKLFF
TRBV30	TRBJ2-3	-	TRBD2	TGTGCCTGGAGGTCCCCTTTAGCGGGGGGAGCAGATACGCAGTATTTT	CAWRSPLAGGADTQYF
TRBV29-1	TRBJ2-5	-	-	TGCAGCGTCGGGGCGGAGACCCAGTACTTC	CSVGAETQYF
TRBV5-1	TRBJ2-7	-	TRBD1	TGCGCCAGCTGCCGGACAGGGGGGAGCGACGAGCAGTACTTC	CASCRTGGSDEQYF
TRBV5-1	TRBJ2-3	once	-	TGCGCCAGCAGCTTGGGGACCTTCCACACAGATACGCAGTATTTT	CASSLGTFHTDTQYF
TRBV4-1	TRBJ2-3	-	TRBD2	TGCGCCAGCAGTCCAGCGGGGGCGCCGGGAGATACGCAGTATTTT	CASSPAGAPGDTQYF
TRBV13	TRBJ2-3	-	-	TGTGCCAGCAGCCCTGGAAGCCCCACAGATACGCAGTATTTT	CASSPGSPTDTQYF
TRBV23-1	TRBJ2-7	once	-	TGCGCCAGCAGACACGGGAGTACCAACGAGCAGTACTTC	CASRHGSTNEQYF
TRBV6-1	TRBJ1-1	-	-	TGTGCCAGCAGTGAACAGGGGAGGACTGAAGCTTTCTTT	CASSEQGRTEAFF
TRBV29-1	TRBJ1-1	-	-	TGCAGCGTTGTGGGCACCGGAGGGTTTTACACTGAAGCTTTCTTT	CSVVGTGGFYTEAFF